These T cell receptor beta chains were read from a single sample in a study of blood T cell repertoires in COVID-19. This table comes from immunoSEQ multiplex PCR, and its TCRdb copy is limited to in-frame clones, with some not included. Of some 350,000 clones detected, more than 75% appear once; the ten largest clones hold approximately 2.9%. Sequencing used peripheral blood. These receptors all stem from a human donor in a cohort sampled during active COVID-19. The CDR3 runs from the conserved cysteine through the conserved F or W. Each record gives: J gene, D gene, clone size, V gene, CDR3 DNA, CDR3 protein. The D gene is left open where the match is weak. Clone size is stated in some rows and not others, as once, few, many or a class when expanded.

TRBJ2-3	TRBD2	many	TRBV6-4	TGTGCCAGCAGTCCACTAGCGGGAGGGCCAGATACGCAGTATTTT	CASSPLAGGPDTQYF
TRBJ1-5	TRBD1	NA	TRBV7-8	TGTGCCAGCAGCACCCTTCAGGGGGGCCTTTATAGGCCCCAGCATTTT	CASSTLQGGLYRPQHF
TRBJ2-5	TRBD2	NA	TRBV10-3	TGTGCCATCAGCAATAGCGGGTCCCAAGAGACCCAGTACTTC	CAISNSGSQETQYF
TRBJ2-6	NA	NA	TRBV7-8	TGTGCCAGCAGCTTACTTCAGGGTTTTTCTGGGGCCAACGTCCTGACTTTC	CASSLLQGFSGANVLTF
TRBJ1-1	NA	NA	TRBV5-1	TGCGCCAGCAGCTTGGCCCCCACGGTTCGCTTACTCCAAGCTTTCTTT	CASSLAPTVRLLQAFF
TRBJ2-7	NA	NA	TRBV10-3	TGTGCCATCAGTGCTCAGACTAGGGACTACGAGCAGTACTTC	CAISAQTRDYEQYF
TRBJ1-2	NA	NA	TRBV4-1	TGCGCCAGCAGCCAAGCCGCCGCTAATCCTAACTATGGCTACACCTTC	CASSQAAANPNYGYTF
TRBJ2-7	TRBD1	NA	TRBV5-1	TGCGCCAGCAGCTCCGGGACAGATTCCGAGCAGTACTTC	CASSSGTDSEQYF
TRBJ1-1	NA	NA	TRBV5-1	TGCGCCAGCAGCTTGTGGCGGGGAGGATTGAACACTGAAGCTTTCTTT	CASSLWRGGLNTEAFF
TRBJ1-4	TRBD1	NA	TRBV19	TGTGCCAGTAGTCCGGACAGGGAGAATGAAAAACTGTTTTTT	CASSPDRENEKLFF
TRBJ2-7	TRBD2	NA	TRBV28	TGTGCCAGCAGTGCCCCAGTAGCGGGAAAGTACGAGCAGTACTTC	CASSAPVAGKYEQYF
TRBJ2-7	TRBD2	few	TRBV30	TGTGCCTGGAGGGGACTAGCGGGATACGAGCAGTACTTC	CAWRGLAGYEQYF
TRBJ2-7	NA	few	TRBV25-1	TGTGCCAGCAGTGGCCCCAAGGGCCAAGGGAGTCCCTACGAGCAGTACTTC	CASSGPKGQGSPYEQYF
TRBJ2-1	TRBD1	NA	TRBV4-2	TGTGCCAGCAGCCAAGAGCGTACAGGGGGCTACGGTGAGCAGTTCTTC	CASSQERTGGYGEQFF
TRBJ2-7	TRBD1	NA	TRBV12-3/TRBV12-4	TGTGCCAGCAGACCGGGACAGGGTAACGAGCAGTACTTC	CASRPGQGNEQYF
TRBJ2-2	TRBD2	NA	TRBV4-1	TGCGCCAGCAGCCAAAGGACTAGCGGGAGCGCTACCGGGGAGCTGTTTTTT	CASSQRTSGSATGELFF
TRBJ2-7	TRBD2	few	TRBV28	TGTGCCACCAAAGCGGGAGAGGGCTACGAGCAGTACTTC	CATKAGEGYEQYF
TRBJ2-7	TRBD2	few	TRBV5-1	TGCGCCAGCAGAAGGCTAGCGGGACCCTCCTACGAGCAGTACTTC	CASRRLAGPSYEQYF
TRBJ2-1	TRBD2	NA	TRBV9	TGTGCCAGCACCCGCGGGTCTAGCGGCCCGGAGCAGTTCTTC	CASTRGSSGPEQFF
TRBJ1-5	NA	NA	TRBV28	TGTGCCAGCAGGCGGAGTTATAGCAATCAGCCCCAGCATTTT	CASRRSYSNQPQHF
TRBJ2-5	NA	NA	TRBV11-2	TGTGCCAGCAGCGCCGGGACACCCGCTGGGGAGACCCAGTACTTC	CASSAGTPAGETQYF
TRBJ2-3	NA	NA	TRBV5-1	TGCGCCAGCAGTGGTCCGGGAGTGAAGCTGGGGACGCAGTATTTT	CASSGPGVKLGTQYF
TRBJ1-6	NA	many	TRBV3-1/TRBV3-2	TGTGCCAGCAGCCAAGGTCAGGGTGGTGAATCACCCCTCCACTTT	CASSQGQGGESPLHF
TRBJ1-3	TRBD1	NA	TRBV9	TGTGCCAGCAGCCCCGGACAGGGAGGAAACACCATATATTTT	CASSPGQGGNTIYF
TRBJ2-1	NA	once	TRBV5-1	TGCGCCAGCGCCGAGTCGAGTGGTTCCTACAATGAGCAGTTCTTC	CASAESSGSYNEQFF
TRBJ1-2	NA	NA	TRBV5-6	TGTGCCAGCAGCTTGGAAACAGGGCGGTACACCTTC	CASSLETGRYTF
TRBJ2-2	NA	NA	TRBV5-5	TGTGCCAGCAGCTTGGACGGGAAGAGGAACACCGGGGAGCTGTTTTTT	CASSLDGKRNTGELFF
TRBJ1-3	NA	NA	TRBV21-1	TGTGCCAGCAGTACAAATGAGGGCTCTGGAAACACCATATATTTT	CASSTNEGSGNTIYF
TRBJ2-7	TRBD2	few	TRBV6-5	TGTGCCAGCAGGGTGACTAGCGGGGAGTCCTACGAGCAGTACTTC	CASRVTSGESYEQYF
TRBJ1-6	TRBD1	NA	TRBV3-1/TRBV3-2	TGTGCCAGCAGCCAAAGGGAGACAGGGGTATCTAATTCACCCCTCCACTTT	CASSQRETGVSNSPLHF
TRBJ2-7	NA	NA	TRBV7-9	TGTGCCAGCAGCTTAGGACAGGTTTCCAGGGACGAGCAGTACTTC	CASSLGQVSRDEQYF
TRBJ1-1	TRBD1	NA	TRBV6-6	TGTGCCAGCAGAGACACGGACAGGGGGGCCTTCACTGAAGCTTTCTTT	CASRDTDRGAFTEAFF
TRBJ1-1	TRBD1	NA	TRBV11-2	TGTGCCAGCAGCCAAGGACAGGGATGGGGCACTGAAGCTTTCTTT	CASSQGQGWGTEAFF
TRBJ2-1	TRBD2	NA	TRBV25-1	TGTGCCAGCAGTTCGGGGGGAGCCGAATACAATGAGCAGTTCTTC	CASSSGGAEYNEQFF
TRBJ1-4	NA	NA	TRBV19	TGTGCCAGTAGGACCCGGTTGGAGGAAAAACTGTTTTTT	CASRTRLEEKLFF
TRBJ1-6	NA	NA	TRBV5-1	TGCGCCAGCAGCTTGGGTGAGCCCTCCTATAATTCACCCCTCCACTTT	CASSLGEPSYNSPLHF
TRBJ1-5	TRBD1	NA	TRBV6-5	TGTGCCACCCAGACAGGGGGTTTTAATCAGCCCCAGCATTTT	CATQTGGFNQPQHF
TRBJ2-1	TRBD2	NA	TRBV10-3	TGTGCCTCCAACTCCGGGACTAGCGGGAAAGATGAGCAGTTCTTC	CASNSGTSGKDEQFF
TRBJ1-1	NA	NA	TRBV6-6	TGTGCCAGCAGCCGCGGACAGAACACTGAAGCTTTCTTT	CASSRGQNTEAFF
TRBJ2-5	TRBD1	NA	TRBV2	TGTGCCAGCAGTCAGGACAGGGGCCTCGGGGAGACCCAGTACTTC	CASSQDRGLGETQYF
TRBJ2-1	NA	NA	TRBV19	TGTGCCAGTAGTATACGGGGGGCGCGATCCTACAATGAGCAGTTCTTC	CASSIRGARSYNEQFF
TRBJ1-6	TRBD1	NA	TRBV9	TGTGCCAGCAGCCCCTGGGACAGGCCACCCCTCCACTTT	CASSPWDRPPLHF
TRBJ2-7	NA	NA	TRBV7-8	TGTGCCAGCAGCCCATCACAGAGTTCCTACGAGCAGTACTTC	CASSPSQSSYEQYF
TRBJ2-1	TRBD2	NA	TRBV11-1	TGTGCCAGCAGCTTAGCTCTAGCGGGGGGTGAGCAGTTCTTC	CASSLALAGGEQFF
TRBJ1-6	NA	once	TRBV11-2	TGTGCCAGCAGCTTAGTCGGGCGGAGGGATTCACCCCTCCACTTT	CASSLVGRRDSPLHF
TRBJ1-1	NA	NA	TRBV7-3	TGTGCCAGCAGCCTAAGCCCAGGGAACACTGAAGCTTTCTTT	CASSLSPGNTEAFF
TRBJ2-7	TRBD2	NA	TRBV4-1	TGCGCCAGCAGCCAAGTGGGGGGGGAGTACGAGCAGTACTTC	CASSQVGGEYEQYF
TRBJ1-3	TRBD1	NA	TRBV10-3	TGTGCCATATCCTCGGGACAGAGGTTAGGAAACACCATATATTTT	CAISSGQRLGNTIYF
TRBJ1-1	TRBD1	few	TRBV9	TGTGCCAGCAGCGCAGGGACAGGCAGGCCCACTGAAGCTTTCTTT	CASSAGTGRPTEAFF
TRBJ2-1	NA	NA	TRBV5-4	TGTGCCAGCAGCTTGGGGGAGACTCCCTACAATGAGCAGTTCTTC	CASSLGETPYNEQFF
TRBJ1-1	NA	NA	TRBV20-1	TGCAGTGCTAGTGGGGCCGCTGGATTCACTGAAGCTTTCTTT	CSASGAAGFTEAFF